The source of this TCR beta chain is a study of chemoradiotherapy in HPV16-positive cancers. Using immunoSEQ multiplex PCR, the repertoire was profiled, and TCRdb retains in-frame clones only, with some absent. The repertoire holds about 15,000 clones, with around 70% as singletons. This TCR derives from a human donor with HPV-associated anogenital cancer. The source was tumor tissue, collected from a patient who underwent chemoradiotherapy.

The CDR3 protein is CASRRGGSSYNEQFF. The CDR3 nucleotides are TGTGCCAGCAGACGAGGAGGGTCCTCCTACAATGAGCAGTTCTTC. This chain links TRBV2 with TRBJ2-1; D is perhaps TRBD2 (6 bases). Trimming shortened V by 6 bases and J by 0 bases, and 12 bases separated the two germline ends. This CDR3 is 15 amino acids long. Germline V gene data show CDR1 as SNHLY and CDR2 as FYNNEI. The complete variable domain, with remaining parts taken from reference TRBV2 and TRBJ2-1, reads EPEVTQTPSHQVTQMGQEVILRCVPISNHLYFYWYRQILGQKVEFLVSFYNNEISEKSEIFDDQFSVERPDGSNFTLKIRSTKLEDSAMYFCASRRGGSSYNEQFFGPGTRLTVL.